This T cell receptor (beta chain) stems from a study of shared clonotypes between healthy human individuals. Study-wide context: Donors, aged 18 to 49, were a couple of women and a few men. Study-wide results and limits: Clonotype sharing among donors, it was expected, would be affected by sequencing depth. Sampling included only blood; tissue repertoires likely differ.

The sample holds one count of this clone. What it recognizes is unknown. Genomic DNA from each subset was divided evenly over several immunoSEQ plates. Data came from immunoSEQ multiplex PCR; TCRdb stores just in-frame clones and leaves some out. The sample has about 500,000 clones, 75% to 80% seen once; the top ten hold around 12%. The germline gives CDR1 MDHEN, CDR2 SYDVKM. Trimming at V came to 8 bases and at J to 6 bases, leaving 16 bases not matched to a gene. The length of the CDR3 is 16 residues. This clonotype originated in a middle-aged woman in good health. Some clones in this sample may be carry-over from other donors' samples. The chain links TRBV28 to TRBJ1-2; 9 positions agree with TRBD1. The sequencing sample was made of PBMCs. CDR3 nucleotide sequence: TGTGCCAGCCTCTCTAGTAGGACAGGGGAATGGAATGGCTACACCTTC. Amino acids: CASLSSRTGEWNGYTF.